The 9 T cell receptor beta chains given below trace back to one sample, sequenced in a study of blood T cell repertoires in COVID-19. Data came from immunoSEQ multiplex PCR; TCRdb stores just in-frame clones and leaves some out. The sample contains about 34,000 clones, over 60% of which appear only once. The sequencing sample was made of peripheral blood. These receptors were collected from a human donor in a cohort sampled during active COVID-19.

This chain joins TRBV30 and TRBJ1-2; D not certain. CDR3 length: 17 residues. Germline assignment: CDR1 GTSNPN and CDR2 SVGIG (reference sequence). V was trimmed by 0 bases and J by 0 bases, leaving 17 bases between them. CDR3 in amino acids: CAWSVPPYGASNYGYTF. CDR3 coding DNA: TGTGCCTGGAGTGTACCCCCCTATGGAGCCTCTAACTATGGCTACACCTTC.

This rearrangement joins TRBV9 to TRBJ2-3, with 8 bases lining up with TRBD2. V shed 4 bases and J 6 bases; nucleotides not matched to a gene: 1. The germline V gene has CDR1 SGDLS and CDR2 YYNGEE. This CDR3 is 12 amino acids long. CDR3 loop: CASSPSGDTQYF. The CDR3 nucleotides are TGTGCCAGCAGCCCTAGCGGGGATACGCAGTATTTT. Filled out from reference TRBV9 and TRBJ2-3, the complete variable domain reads DSGVTQTPKHLITATGQRVTLRCSPRSGDLSVYWYQQSLDQGLQFLIQYYNGEERAKGNILERFSAQQFPDLHSELNLSSLELGDSALYFCASSPSGDTQYFGPGTRLTVL.

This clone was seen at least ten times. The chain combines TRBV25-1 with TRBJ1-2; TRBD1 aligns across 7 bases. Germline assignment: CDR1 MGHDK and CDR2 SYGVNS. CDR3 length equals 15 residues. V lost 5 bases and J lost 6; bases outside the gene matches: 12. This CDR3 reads CASSQGGPSADGYTF. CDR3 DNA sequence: TGTGCCAGCAGTCAAGGGGGCCCGTCCGCGGATGGCTACACCTTC.

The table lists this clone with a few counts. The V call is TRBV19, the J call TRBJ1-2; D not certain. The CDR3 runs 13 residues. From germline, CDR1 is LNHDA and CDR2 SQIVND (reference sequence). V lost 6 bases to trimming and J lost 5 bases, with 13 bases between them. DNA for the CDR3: TGTGCCAGTAGCCTCCTCACAGATTATGGCTACACCTTC. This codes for CASSLLTDYGYTF.

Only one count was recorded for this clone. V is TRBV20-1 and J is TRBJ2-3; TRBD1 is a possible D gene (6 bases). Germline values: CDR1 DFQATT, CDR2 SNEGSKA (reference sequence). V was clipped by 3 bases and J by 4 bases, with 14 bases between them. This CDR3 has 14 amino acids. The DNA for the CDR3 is TGCAGTGCTAGTACAGGGAATGTGCCAGATACGCAGTATTTT. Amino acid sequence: CSASTGNVPDTQYF.

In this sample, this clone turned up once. CDR3 in amino acids: CASSPRTSGSSNAGELFF. The CDR3 nucleotides are TGTGCCAGCTCACCCCGGACTAGCGGGAGTTCTAACGCCGGGGAGCTGTTTTTT. The chain recombines TRBV18 with TRBJ2-2, with 13 bases lining up with TRBD2. V trimming: 3 bases; J trimming: 6 bases; junction bases outside the gene matches: 10. The germline V gene encodes CDR1 KGHSH and CDR2 LQKENI. The CDR3 loop spans 18 amino acids. Using reference TRBV18 and TRBJ2-2 for the parts outside the CDR3, the full variable domain is NAGVMQNPRHLVRRRGQEARLRCSPMKGHSHVYWYRQLPEEGLKFMVYLQKENIIDESGMPKERFSAEFPKEGPSILRIQQVVRGDSAAYFCASSPRTSGSSNAGELFFGEGSRLTVL.

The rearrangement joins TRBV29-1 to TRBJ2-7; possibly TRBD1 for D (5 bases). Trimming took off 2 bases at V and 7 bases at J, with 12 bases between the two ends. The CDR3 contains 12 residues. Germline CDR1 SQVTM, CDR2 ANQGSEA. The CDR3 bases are TGCAGCGTTGAAAACTCCAAGGGGGAGCAGTACTTC. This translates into CSVENSKGEQYF.

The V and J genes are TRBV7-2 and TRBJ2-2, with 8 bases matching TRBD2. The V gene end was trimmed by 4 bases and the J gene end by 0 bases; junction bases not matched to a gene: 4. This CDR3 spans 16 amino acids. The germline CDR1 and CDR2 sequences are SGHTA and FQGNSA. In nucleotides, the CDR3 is TGTGCCAGCAGCTCCTCGGGGGGGCCGAACACCGGGGAGCTGTTTTTT. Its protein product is CASSSSGGPNTGELFF.

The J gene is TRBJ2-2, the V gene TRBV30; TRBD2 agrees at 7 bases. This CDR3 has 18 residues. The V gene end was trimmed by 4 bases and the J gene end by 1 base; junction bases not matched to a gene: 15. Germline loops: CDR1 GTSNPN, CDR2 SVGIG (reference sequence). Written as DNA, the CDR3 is TGTGCCTGGACCCCAGCTCTTCTAGCGGAGGTGAACACCGGGGAGCTGTTTTTT. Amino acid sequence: CAWTPALLAEVNTGELFF.